This TCR beta chain appears in the sequencing data of a study of T cells in Graves' hyperthyroidism and ophthalmopathy. The overall study: At initial diagnosis, before any treatment had begun, peripheral blood was obtained. Findings and limits, study-wide: Blood also showed most of the thyroid clonotypes that were expanded above 0.001.

In its sample, this clonotype was seen many times. Its target is not known. V lost 3 bases to trimming and J lost 1 base, with 13 bases between them. Looked up from germline, CDR1 is LNHDA and CDR2 is SQIVND (reference sequence). CDR3 size: 15 residues. Source material for PBMCs was about 11 ml fresh peripheral blood. Template material for amplifying TCR beta CDR3 regions consisted of RNA transcripts. TCR CDR3 underwent first-round RT-PCR with the HTBI primer set. TCRdb redid the calling of the multiplex PCR reads with MiXCR, one entry per CDR3 protein. The table records around 610,000 distinct CDR3 sequences, around 15% of them present only once.

Sequenced material: blood. V is TRBV19 and J is TRBJ2-7, with a possible D match to TRBD1 (5 bases). The source of this sequence is a middle-aged woman with Graves' ophthalmopathy. The CDR3 reads CASSISSQGSYEQYF. The CDR3 coding sequence is TGTGCCAGTAGTATTTCAAGTCAGGGATCCTACGAGCAGTACTTC.